The entry that follows covers one T cell receptor beta chain sequence. This sample is part of a study of T cells after posttransplantation cyclophosphamide. Here immunoSEQ multiplex PCR was the method, and the copy in TCRdb shows in-frame clones only, minus some. The sample consists of about 31,000 clones, under 95% of them appearing once. CDR3 length: 15 residues. V gave up 4 bases and J gave up 3 bases; unmatched junction bases: 8. Germline V lookup: CDR1 SGHDN, CDR2 FVKESK. The naive gate required viable CD3+CD4+ or CD3+CD8+ cells with CCR7+CD45RA+CD45RO-CD95-CD27+CD28+ phenotype. The chain is built from TRBV14 and TRBJ2-5, with TRBD2 identical over 7 bases. The sample was naive CD4+ T cells sorted from PBMCs. The receptor was isolated from a woman aged 60-70 years in good health, CMV-negative, and a related stem cell transplant donor. CDR3 nucleotide sequence: TGTGCCAGCAGCCCCGCACAAGCGGGAAAAGAGACCCAGTACTTC. This encodes CASSPAQAGKETQYF.